This TCR beta chain was sequenced during a study of metastatic and nonmetastatic thyroid tumors. All patients were untreated before thyroid surgery. TCRdb reanalyzed the PCR reads via MiXCR. In the table there are 25,000 to 35,000 clones, 4% to 5% of which are singletons. This CDR3 region has 14 residues. The V gene's germline CDR1 is SGHAT and CDR2 FQDESV (reference sequence). Trimming left V 5 bases short and J 3 bases short, with 14 bases between. This clone was detected many times. Sequencing was carried out using blood. This TCR was sampled from a female donor with papillary thyroid cancer or a benign thyroid nodule (not recorded which). Some clones in this sample may be carry-over from other donors' samples. V gene TRBV11-1 combines with J gene TRBJ2-7, with D possibly TRBD2 on 5 matching bases. Written as DNA, the CDR3 is TGTGCCAGCAGCCCCGAGTGGGAGAACTACGAGCAGTACTTC. Protein product: CASSPEWENYEQYF.